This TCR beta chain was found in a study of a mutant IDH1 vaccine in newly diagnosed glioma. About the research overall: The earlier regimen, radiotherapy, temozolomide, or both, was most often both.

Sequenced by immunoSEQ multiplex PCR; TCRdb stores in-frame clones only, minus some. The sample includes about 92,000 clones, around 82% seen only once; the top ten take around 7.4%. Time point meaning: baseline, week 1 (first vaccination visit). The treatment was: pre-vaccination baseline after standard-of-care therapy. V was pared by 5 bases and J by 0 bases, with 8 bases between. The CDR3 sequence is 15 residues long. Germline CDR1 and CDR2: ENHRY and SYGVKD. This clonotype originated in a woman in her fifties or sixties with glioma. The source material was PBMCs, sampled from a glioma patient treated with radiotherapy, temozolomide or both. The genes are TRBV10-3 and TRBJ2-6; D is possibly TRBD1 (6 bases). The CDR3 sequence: CAISRDNSGANVLTF. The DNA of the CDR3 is TGTGCCATCAGTAGGGACAACTCTGGGGCCAACGTCCTGACTTTC.